Sequencing of this TCR beta chain was carried out in a study of T cell responses to AZD1222 COVID-19 vaccine (dated by TCRdb to the early 2020s). In the study overall: AZD1222 recipients with second doses at about 4 weeks or about 12 weeks were pooled, because spike-specific TCR depth and breadth did not differ between schedules. TCR sequencing covered fewer than 250 trial participants: 200 to 210 given two doses of AZD1222 and 26 given two doses of MenACWY control vaccine. Trial participants were enrolled by age into subgroups of 18-55, 56-69 and 70-plus years, and about 150, 27 and 61 TCR-sequenced participants, respectively, were included in these subgroups. The investigation overall reported the following: CD4 TCRs associated with the vaccine covered the entire spike protein, and the dominant responses were in regions 160-218 and 743-854. A significant rise in spike-specific TCR breadth and depth was observed after two AZD1222 doses relative to day 0 and relative to MenACWY recipients. No day 14 peak-response samples were available, so repertoires were characterized only after the peak T cell response. Nearly half of unique spike-specific TCRs reportedly recognized epitopes outside regions mutated in the B.1.351 and B.1.1.7 variants. Conclusions about previously exposed vaccinees are limited, since just five to seven AZD1222 recipients were seropositive for SARS-CoV-2 at baseline. Most participants were white British and females outnumbered males, and the authors suggested that clonal diversity may have been underestimated. In the small 56-69-year group, the increase in depth fell short of significance, most likely because of low power.

The time point tag for this specimen amounts to: baseline before first vaccination. Vaccinee samples were obtained from the UK trials COV001 and COV002, which included a single-blind randomized controlled phase 2/3 trial of AZD1222 (ChAdOx1 nCoV-19) in healthy adults. Trial participant PBMC samples were collected at day 0 and day 28 after the second dose for TCRbeta chain sequencing. Comment on this clone: The antigen it binds to is not known. It has no much larger one-base neighbor in the sample; base qualities were not kept.

The CDR3 regions of human TCRbeta chains were analyzed by immunosequencing. As for the original processing: TCRs in the repertoires were compared against a reference library of SARS-CoV-2-specific TCRs that had been generated with the MIRA antigen-specificity platform. Breadth was defined as the fraction of unique TCRs that were SARS-CoV-2-associated, and depth was defined as the fraction of total T cells that were SARS-CoV-2-associated. Using the MIRA data, each spike-specific TCR was mapped to the spike region that the TCR reacts to and placed in a CD4 or CD8 class. Log10-transformed breadth and depth values were compared by one-way ANOVA with Sidak's multiple comparisons tests. The source is immuneACCESS, and TCRdb retained only in-frame sequences with V and J called. Part of the clones is not carried over; for the studies checked, unresolved V genes explain less than half of this, and the remainder is unexplained. V and J calls plus clone size are reproduced from that table; the DNA served to infer D and trimming. The sample table lists 130,000 or so clones, 85% to 90% of them with a count of one. The top ten clones comprise under 3.5% of the sample.

Between the V and J ends, shortened by 2 bases and 6 bases respectively, the junction contains 10 bases. As encoded in the germline V gene, CDR1 is SQVTM while CDR2 is ANQGSEA. The CDR3 numbers 12 residues from cysteine through phenylalanine. The DNA shown is the 36-base CDR3, in frame from base 1. This chain joins TRBV29-1 to TRBJ1-2, with the D gene call left open. The clonotype originates from an adult in good health. Sequenced material: peripheral blood, taken on day 0 of AZD1222 vaccination. The CDR3 reads CSVERGYDGYTF. The sequenced DNA is TGCAGCGTTGAACGAGGGTACGATGGCTACACCTTC.